One TCR beta chain is described in this entry. This entry is derived from a study of T cell changes during pregnancy in multiple sclerosis. CDR1 and CDR2 (germline): SGHTA, FQGNSA. The CDR3 covers 13 residues. V was cut by 5 bases and J by 5 bases, with 10 bases left in between. The assay was immunoSEQ multiplex PCR, and TCRdb's table has in-frame clones only and misses some. In the table there are tens of thousands of clones, under 95% of which are singletons. This sample comprised CD4+ T cells from peripheral blood mononuclear cells, obtained in the third trimester of pregnancy. The TCR was taken from a female donor with multiple sclerosis, enrolled in a pregnancy study. The chain carries TRBV7-2 and TRBJ1-5, with unresolved D. CDR3 in amino acids: CASSLMGDQPQHF. The CDR3 nucleotides are TGTGCCAGCAGCCTCATGGGAGATCAGCCCCAGCATTTT.